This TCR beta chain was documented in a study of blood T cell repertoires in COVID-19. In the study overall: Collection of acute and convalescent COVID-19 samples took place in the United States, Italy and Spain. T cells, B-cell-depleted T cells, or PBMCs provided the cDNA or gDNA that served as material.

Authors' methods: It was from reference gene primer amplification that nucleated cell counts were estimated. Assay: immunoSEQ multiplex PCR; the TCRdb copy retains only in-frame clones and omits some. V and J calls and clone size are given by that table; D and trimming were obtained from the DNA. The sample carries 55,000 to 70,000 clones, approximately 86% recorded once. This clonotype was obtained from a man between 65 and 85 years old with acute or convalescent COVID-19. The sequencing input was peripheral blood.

In nucleotides, the CDR3 is TGCGCCAGCAGTGAGTCGGTCGGGACAGATACGCAGTATTTT. Protein product: CASSESVGTDTQYF. The chain couples TRBV10-1 to TRBJ2-3; unclear D gene. V was shortened by 0 bases and J by 3 bases, with 7 bases between the two germline ends. The germline V gene encodes CDR1 WNHNN and CDR2 SYGVQD (reference sequence). The CDR3 sequence is 14 residues long.